This T cell receptor beta chain comes out of a study of blood T cell repertoires in COVID-19. At the level of the study: Italy, Spain and the United States were the sources of the convalescent and acute COVID-19 samples. Sample material is recorded as cDNA or gDNA derived from T cells, B-cell-depleted T cells, or PBMCs.

Turning to this clone: Compared with germline, one end of the junction differs, possibly owing to a read error.

Individuals drawn from around 25 US areas were about 18 to 95 years old. Cohorts were determined from participant-reported clinical history. CDR1 and CDR2 (germline): SSHAT, FNYEAQ (reference sequence). CDR3 length equals 15 residues. Sequencing was performed with immunoSEQ multiplex PCR; in TCRdb, only in-frame clones are kept and a portion is missing. The table lists 200,000 to 250,000 clones, about 87% of them singletons, with 10% to 13% in the top ten. Material for sequencing was PBMCs or T cells enriched from blood (not recorded which). The chain carries TRBV7-7 and TRBJ2-3; no firm D call. The sequence was obtained from a man aged 18 to 30 with acute COVID-19. The CDR3 sequence: CASSPGITGQDTQYF. CDR3 DNA sequence: TGTGCTAGCAGCCCCGGCATCACTGGGCAGGATACGCAGTATTTT.